Below, one T cell receptor beta chain is given with its context. The antigen it recognizes is unknown. No clone much larger than this one lies a single base away; base qualities are absent. Other DNA sequences from this sample encode an identical CDR3 as well. Whole blood was collected in K2EDTA tubes by collaborating institutions according to the institutions' own protocols. Collaborator samples were shipped for TCRbeta analysis as frozen whole blood, isolated PBMCs, or DNA extracted from either sample type. The data stem from a study of blood T cell repertoires in COVID-19 (dated by TCRdb to 2020 to 2021). For context, the study as a whole: Samples covering the acute and convalescent phases of COVID-19 were provided by collaborators in the United States, Italy and Spain. HLA class I and class II types, where available, came from metadata supplied by the sample provider rather than from assay-based typing. The sample metadata nearly always contained a de-identified subject ID, COVID-19 status, age in years and sex. Deeply sampled blood TCRbeta repertoires from subjects exposed to, actively infected with, or recovered from COVID-19 were included in the dataset. Samples were obtained from the ongoing ImmuneRACE study (first 160 participants) and from some 1,300 subjects provided by 6 global collaborators. A freely available public database, intended as a resource for researchers studying the immune response to SARS-CoV-2, is where the repertoires were released. The material from the prospective study consisted of cDNA or gDNA derived from T cells, B-cell-depleted T cells, or PBMCs.

Summary of the overall study and its limitations: The amount of clinical and demographic metadata varied by source and participant and was provided uncurated.

Germline trimming amounts to 3 bases on V and 6 bases on J, with 4 as the count of junction bases outside the gene matches. The germline V gene gives CDR1 as KGHSH and CDR2 as LQKENI. Its CDR3 holds 13 amino acids, cysteine through phenylalanine. Solely the CDR3 DNA is kept, with 39 bases framed from the first base. TCRbeta CDR3 regions were amplified from genomic DNA by means of the immunoSEQ Assay, a bias-controlled multiplex PCR. As for how the authors treated the data: Nucleated cell counts per sample were estimated from amplification of reference gene primers within the assay. To quantify the absolute abundance of each unique TCRbeta CDR3 rearrangement, sequence reads were collapsed and filtered. For each sample, productive Simpson clonality was calculated as the square root of Simpson's diversity index across productive rearrangements. The source is immuneACCESS, and TCRdb retained only in-frame sequences with V and J called. Part of the clones is not carried over; for the studies checked, unresolved V genes explain less than half of this, and the remainder is unexplained. V and J calls and clone size follow that table, whereas D and trimming were derived from the DNA. Counted in this sample were 150,000 to 200,000 clones; roughly 84% of them appeared once. Clones ranked in the top ten supply about a tenth of the sample.

Sequenced material: peripheral blood. The sequence came from an elderly woman with active or convalescent COVID-19. The sequence joins TRBV18 to TRBJ1-2, with TRBD1 identical over 7 junction bases. The bases read TGTGCCAGCTCACCTCGCACAGGGGATGGCTACACCTTC. Translated, it reads CASSPRTGDGYTF.